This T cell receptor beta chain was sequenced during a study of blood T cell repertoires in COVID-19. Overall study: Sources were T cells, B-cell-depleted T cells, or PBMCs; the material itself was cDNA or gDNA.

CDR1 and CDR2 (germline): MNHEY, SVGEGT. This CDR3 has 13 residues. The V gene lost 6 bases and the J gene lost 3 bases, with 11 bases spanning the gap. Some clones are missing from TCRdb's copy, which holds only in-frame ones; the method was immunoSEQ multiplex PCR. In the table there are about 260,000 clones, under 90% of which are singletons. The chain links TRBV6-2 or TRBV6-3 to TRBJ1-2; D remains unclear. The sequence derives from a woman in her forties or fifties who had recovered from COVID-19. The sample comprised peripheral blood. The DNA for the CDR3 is TGTGCCAGCAGCAGATCGGAGGACTATGGCTACACCTTC. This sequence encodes CASSRSEDYGYTF.